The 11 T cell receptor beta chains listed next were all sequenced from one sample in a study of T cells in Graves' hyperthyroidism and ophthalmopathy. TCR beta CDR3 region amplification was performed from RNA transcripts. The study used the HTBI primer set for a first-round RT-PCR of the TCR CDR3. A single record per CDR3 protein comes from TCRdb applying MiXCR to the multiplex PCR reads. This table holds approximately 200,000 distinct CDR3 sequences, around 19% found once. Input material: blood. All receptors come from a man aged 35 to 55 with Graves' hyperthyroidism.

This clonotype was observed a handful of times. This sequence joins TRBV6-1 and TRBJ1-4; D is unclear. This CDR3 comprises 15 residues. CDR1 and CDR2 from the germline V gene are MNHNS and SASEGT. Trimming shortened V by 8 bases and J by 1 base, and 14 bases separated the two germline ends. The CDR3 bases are TGTGCCAGCTCCGACGGACGACAAACTAATGAAAAACTGTTTTTT. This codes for CASSDGRQTNEKLFF.

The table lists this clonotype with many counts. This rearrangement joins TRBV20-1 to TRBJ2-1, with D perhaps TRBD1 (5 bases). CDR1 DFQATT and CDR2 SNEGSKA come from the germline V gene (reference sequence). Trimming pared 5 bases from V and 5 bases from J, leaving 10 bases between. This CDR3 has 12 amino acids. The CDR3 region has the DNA TGCAGTGCTGGGGCAGGGAACAATGAGCAGTTCTTC. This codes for CSAGAGNNEQFF.

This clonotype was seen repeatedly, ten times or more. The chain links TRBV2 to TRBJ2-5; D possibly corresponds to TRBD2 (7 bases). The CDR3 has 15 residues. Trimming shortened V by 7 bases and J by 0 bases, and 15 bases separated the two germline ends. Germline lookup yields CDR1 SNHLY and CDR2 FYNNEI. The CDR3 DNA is TGTGCCAGCAAAAGGGGGGGGGGCGACCAAGAGACCCAGTACTTC. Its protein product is CASKRGGGDQETQYF.

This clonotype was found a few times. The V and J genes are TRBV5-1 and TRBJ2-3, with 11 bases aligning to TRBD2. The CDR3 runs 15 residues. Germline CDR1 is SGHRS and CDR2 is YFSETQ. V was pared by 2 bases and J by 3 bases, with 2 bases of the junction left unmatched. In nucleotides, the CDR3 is TGCGCCAGCAGCTTAAGACTAGCGGGGACAGATACGCAGTATTTT. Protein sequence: CASSLRLAGTDTQYF.

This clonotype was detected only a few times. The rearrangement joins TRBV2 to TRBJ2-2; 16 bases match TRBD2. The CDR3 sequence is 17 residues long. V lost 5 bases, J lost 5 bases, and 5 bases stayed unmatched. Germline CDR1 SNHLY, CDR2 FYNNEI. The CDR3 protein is CASSPGLAGGGTGELFF. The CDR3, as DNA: TGTGCCAGCAGTCCGGGACTAGCGGGGGGGGGAACCGGGGAGCTGTTTTTT.

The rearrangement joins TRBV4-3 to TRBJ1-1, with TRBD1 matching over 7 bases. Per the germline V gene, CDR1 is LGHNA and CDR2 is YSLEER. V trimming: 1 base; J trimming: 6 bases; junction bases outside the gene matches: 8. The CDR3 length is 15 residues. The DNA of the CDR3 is TGCGCCAGCAGCCAAGCGGGACAGACACCCCCTGAAGCTTTCTTT. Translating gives CASSQAGQTPPEAFF.

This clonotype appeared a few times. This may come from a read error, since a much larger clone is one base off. The CDR3 DNA follows: TGCAGTGCTAAAGACTCTAGCGGGGGCCGCACAGATACGCAGTATTTT. This translates into CSAKDSSGGRTDTQYF. The rearrangement links TRBV20-1 to TRBJ2-3; TRBD2 agrees at 10 bases. Germline V gene lookup returns CDR1 DFQATT and CDR2 SNEGSKA (reference sequence). The CDR3 is 16 residues long. The V segment lost 4 bases and the J segment 1 base; nucleotides outside the gene matches: 8.

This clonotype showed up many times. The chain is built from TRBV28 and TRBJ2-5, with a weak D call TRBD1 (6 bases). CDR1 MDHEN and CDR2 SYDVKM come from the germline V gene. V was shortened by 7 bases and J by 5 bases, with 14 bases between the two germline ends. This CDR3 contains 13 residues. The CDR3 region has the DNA TGTGCCAGCATCCGAGGGGGTTGGGAGACCCAGTACTTC. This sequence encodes CASIRGGWETQYF.

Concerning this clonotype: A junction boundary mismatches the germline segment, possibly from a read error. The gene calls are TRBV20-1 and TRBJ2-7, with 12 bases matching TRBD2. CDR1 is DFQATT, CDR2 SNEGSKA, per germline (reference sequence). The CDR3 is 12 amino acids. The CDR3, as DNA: TGCAGAGCTAGCGGGGGGGCCTACGAGCAGTACTTC. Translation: CRASGGAYEQYF.

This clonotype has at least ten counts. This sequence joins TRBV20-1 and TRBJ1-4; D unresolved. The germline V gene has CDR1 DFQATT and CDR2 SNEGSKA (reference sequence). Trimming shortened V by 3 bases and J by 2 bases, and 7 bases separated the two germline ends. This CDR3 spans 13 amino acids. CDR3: CSARAPTNEKLFF. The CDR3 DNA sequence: TGCAGTGCTAGGGCCCCGACTAATGAAAAACTGTTTTTT.

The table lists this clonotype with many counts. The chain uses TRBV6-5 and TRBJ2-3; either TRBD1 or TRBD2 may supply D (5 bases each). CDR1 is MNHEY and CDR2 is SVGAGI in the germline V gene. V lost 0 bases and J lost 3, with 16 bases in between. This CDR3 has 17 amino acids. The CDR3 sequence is CASSYSRGTLGTDTQYF. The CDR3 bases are TGTGCCAGCAGTTACTCGAGAGGGACCCTCGGAACAGATACGCAGTATTTT.